The sequence of this TCR beta chain was determined in a study of PD-L1 blockade in urothelial cancer. Clones were sequenced by immunoSEQ multiplex PCR, and TCRdb holds only the in-frame ones, with some missing. The sample carries 85,000 to 100,000 clones, 90% recorded once. Study outcomes and limitations: Stronger expansion of tumor-associated clones in blood at 3 weeks distinguished durable-benefit patients.

V was shortened by 7 bases and J by 0 bases, with 16 bases between the two germline ends. Germline CDR1 reads SNHLY; CDR2 reads FYNNEI. The CDR3 is 16 amino acids. Comment on this clone: Antigen specificity is unknown.

Each patient supplied 1 to 8 pretreatment and on-treatment samples. The clonotype was recovered from a man aged 55 to 70 with urothelial cancer. This specimen consisted of PBMCs, obtained around atezolizumab (anti-PD-L1) treatment. The rearrangement uses TRBV2 and TRBJ2-4; weak D call: TRBD2 (6 bases). The CDR3 spells CASKMGGVGAKNIQYF. CDR3 coding DNA: TGTGCCAGCAAGATGGGGGGAGTGGGAGCCAAAAACATTCAGTACTTC. Full variable domain (remainder filled in from reference TRBV2 and TRBJ2-4): EPEVTQTPSHQVTQMGQEVILRCVPISNHLYFYWYRQILGQKVEFLVSFYNNEISEKSEIFDDQFSVERPDGSNFTLKIRSTKLEDSAMYFCASKMGGVGAKNIQYFGAGTRLSVL.